The 18 T cell receptor beta chains given below trace back to one sample, sequenced in a study of blood T cell repertoires in COVID-19. Produced via immunoSEQ multiplex PCR; TCRdb's table is partial and in-frame only. The sample shows about 30,000 clones, around 83% of them seen only once. Sequenced: peripheral blood. These TCRs come from a human donor in a cohort sampled during active COVID-19.

The sample holds one count of this clone. This chain links TRBV13 with TRBJ1-1, with 7 bases lining up with TRBD1. Per germline, CDR1 PRHDT and CDR2 FYEKMQ (reference sequence). This CDR3 has 16 residues. J gave up 3 bases and V 3 bases, and 10 bases lay outside the gene matches. This CDR3 is CASSFRQGRGDTEAFF. CDR3 bases: TGTGCCAGCAGCTTCCGACAGGGTCGGGGTGACACTGAAGCTTTCTTT.

The CDR3 bases are TGTGCAGGACTAGCGGACAGCTCCTACGAGCAGTACTTC. As protein: CAGLADSSYEQYF. This chain links TRBV2 with TRBJ2-7; TRBD2 agrees at 10 bases. Germline assignment: CDR1 SNHLY and CDR2 FYNNEI. The CDR3 is 13 amino acids.

This clone was seen just once. The rearrangement links TRBV29-1 to TRBJ1-1, with D possibly being TRBD1 (5 bases). V lost 2 bases to trimming and J lost 0 bases, with 7 bases between them. Germline V gives CDR1 SQVTM, CDR2 ANQGSEA. This CDR3 is 13 amino acids long. CDR3 loop: CSVERGMNTEAFF. For the CDR3, the DNA is TGCAGCGTTGAAAGGGGCATGAACACTGAAGCTTTCTTT.

The V call is TRBV29-1, the J call TRBJ2-1; 8 nucleotides match TRBD1. The CDR3 totals 14 residues. In germline, CDR1 is SQVTM, CDR2 ANQGSEA. The V segment lost 6 bases and the J segment 6 bases; nucleotides outside the gene matches: 10. As DNA, the CDR3 is TGCAGCGTCGCGAAGGGACAGGCTTTCAATGAGCAGTTCTTC. This codes for CSVAKGQAFNEQFF.

This chain links TRBV7-6 with TRBJ2-5; D may be TRBD1 (5 bases). Between the trimmed V and J ends, which lost 3 bases and 6 bases, there was a span of 8 bases. Germline V lookup: CDR1 SGHVS, CDR2 FNYEAQ. The CDR3 sequence is 12 residues long. CDR3 residues: CASSFTDKTQYF. CDR3 coding DNA: TGTGCCAGCAGCTTTACGGACAAGACCCAGTACTTC.

Here the CDR3 DNA reads TGTGCCAGCAGTTATTTAGGAGTTGGTGAAGCTTTCTTT. It translates to CASSYLGVGEAFF. The chain joins TRBV6-2 or TRBV6-3 to TRBJ1-1, with no clear D. Trimming pared 3 bases from V and 7 bases from J, leaving 12 bases between. Germline loops: CDR1 MNHEY, CDR2 SVGEGT. The CDR3 consists of 13 residues.

J is TRBJ1-2 and V is TRBV28; maybe TRBD1 (5 bases). Trimming removed 5 bases at V and 1 base at J, with 14 bases between. Per the germline V gene, CDR1 is MDHEN and CDR2 is SYDVKM. CDR3 length: 15 residues. CDR3 DNA: TGTGCCAGCAGTCCCATCGGGGGAAATAACTATGGCTACACCTTC. It codes for CASSPIGGNNYGYTF.

The J gene is TRBJ2-2, the V gene TRBV4-3, with TRBD2 matching 13 bases. Germline CDR1 and CDR2: LGHNA and YSLEER. Unmatched junction bases numbered 9, after V lost 1 base and J lost 7 bases. CDR3 length: 18 amino acids. The CDR3 reads CASSQGLAGGPWGGELFF. The DNA of the CDR3 is TGCGCCAGCAGCCAAGGACTAGCGGGAGGTCCGTGGGGCGGGGAGCTGTTTTTT.

The chain uses TRBV7-6 and TRBJ2-1, with 15 bases aligning to TRBD2. The CDR3 sequence is 17 residues long. Losses at the gene ends were 3 bases for V and 5 bases for J; bases not matched to a gene: 5. CDR1 is SGHVS, CDR2 FNYEAQ, per germline. CDR3 protein: CASSFGTSGGSNNEQFF. CDR3 nucleotides: TGTGCCAGCAGCTTCGGGACTAGCGGGGGGTCTAACAATGAGCAGTTCTTC.

This chain uses TRBV19 with TRBJ1-5; D is possibly TRBD1 (5 bases). From germline, CDR1 is LNHDA and CDR2 SQIVND (reference sequence). The CDR3 covers 18 residues. Trimming left V 4 bases short and J 1 base short, with 20 bases between. In DNA, the CDR3 is TGTGCCAGTAGTACCCCCCTAGGGAGGGACGAGAGCAATCAGCCCCAGCATTTT. Residues: CASSTPLGRDESNQPQHF. The full variable domain, completed using reference TRBV19 and TRBJ1-5, is DGGITQSPKYLFRKEGQNVTLSCEQNLNHDAMYWYRQDPGQGLRLIYYSQIVNDFQKGDIAEGYSVSREKKESFPLTVTSAQKNPTAFYLCASSTPLGRDESNQPQHFGDGTRLSIL.

In the case of this clone: The sample holds other DNA sequences that translate to the same CDR3. The chain uses TRBV11-2 and TRBJ2-7; 7 nucleotides align to TRBD2. The J segment lost 3 bases and the V segment lost 1 base, leaving 3 bases of the junction unmatched. Germline V gene sequence: CDR1 SGHAT, CDR2 FQNNGV. This CDR3 has 14 residues. CDR3 protein: CASSLAGGSYEQYF. The CDR3 bases are TGTGCCAGCAGCTTAGCGGGAGGTAGCTACGAGCAGTACTTC.

This chain connects TRBV2 to TRBJ2-5; TRBD2 matches 16 bases. Losses at the gene ends were 5 bases for V and 5 bases for J; bases not matched to a gene: 5. The CDR3 runs 16 residues. Germline V gives CDR1 SNHLY, CDR2 FYNNEI. CDR3 loop: CASSRGLAGGQETQYF. DNA of the CDR3: TGTGCCAGCAGTCGGGGACTAGCGGGAGGGCAGGAGACCCAGTACTTC.

V is TRBV28 and J is TRBJ2-3; TRBD1 matches 8 bases. CDR1 and CDR2 from the germline V gene are MDHEN and SYDVKM. The ends lost 5 bases at V and 6 bases at J; junction bases unmatched: 10. The CDR3 runs to 15 residues. The CDR3 is CASSPRTGPSDTQYF. The CDR3 coding sequence is TGTGCCAGCAGTCCTCGGACAGGGCCCTCCGATACGCAGTATTTT. Full variable domain (rest looked up from reference TRBV28 and TRBJ2-3): DVKVTQSSRYLVKRTGEKVFLECVQDMDHENMFWYRQDPGLGLRLIYFSYDVKMKEKGDIPEGYSVSREKKERFSLILESASTNQTSMYLCASSPRTGPSDTQYFGPGTRLTVL.

The rearrangement joins TRBV19 to TRBJ2-7, with TRBD2 matching 13 bases. Germline V gives CDR1 LNHDA, CDR2 SQIVND (reference sequence). V lost 1 base, J lost 7 bases, and 4 bases stayed unmatched. The CDR3 length is 15 residues. DNA of the CDR3: TGTGCCAGTAGTATAGGGCCGGGACTAGCGGGAGAGCAGTACTTC. It encodes CASSIGPGLAGEQYF. The complete variable domain, with remaining parts taken from reference TRBV19 and TRBJ2-7, reads DGGITQSPKYLFRKEGQNVTLSCEQNLNHDAMYWYRQDPGQGLRLIYYSQIVNDFQKGDIAEGYSVSREKKESFPLTVTSAQKNPTAFYLCASSIGPGLAGEQYFGPGTRLTVT.

The chain recombines TRBV7-2 with TRBJ2-3, with TRBD2 as a possible D gene (6 bases). Trimming pared 2 bases from V and 6 bases from J, leaving 24 bases between. The germline gives CDR1 SGHTA, CDR2 FQGNSA. The CDR3 has 18 amino acids. The CDR3 loop reads CASSLNLPVGGLMDTQYF. The CDR3, as DNA: TGTGCCAGCAGCTTAAATCTCCCGGTAGGAGGGTTGATGGATACGCAGTATTTT.

The CDR3 protein is CASSADTELLYEQYF. The CDR3 DNA sequence: TGTGCCAGCAGCGCGGACACAGAGCTTCTCTACGAGCAGTACTTC. This rearrangement joins TRBV5-6 to TRBJ2-7, with D possibly TRBD1 on 5 matching bases. Germline CDR1 reads SGHDT; CDR2 reads YYEEEE. This CDR3 has 15 residues. V lost 4 bases and J lost 3, with 17 bases in between.

This clone was observed a few times. V usage is TRBV19 and J usage is TRBJ2-7; 8 positions match TRBD1. The germline V gene encodes CDR1 LNHDA and CDR2 SQIVND (reference sequence). V lost 9 bases to trimming and J lost 6 bases; unmatched junction nucleotides: 16. The CDR3 totals 15 residues. In nucleotides, the CDR3 is TGTGCCAGCTCTGGACCGGTATGGACAGGGAGCGAGCAGTACTTC. Its translation is CASSGPVWTGSEQYF.

In the case of this clone: The junction and the germline gene differ at one end; a read error may be behind it. This sequence joins TRBV10-2 and TRBJ1-1; D remains unclear. This CDR3 has 13 residues. Germline assignment: CDR1 WSHSY and CDR2 SAAADI. The CDR3 is CASTDGTNSEAFF. The CDR3 bases are TGCGCCAGCACCGATGGAACGAACAGTGAAGCTTTCTTT.